This T cell receptor beta chain was recovered during a study of T-cell reconstitution after alpha-beta-depleted transplantation in children (dated by TCRdb to the mid-2010s). In the study overall: The study quantitatively tracked T-cell immune reconstitution after TCRalphabeta/CD19-depleted allogeneic hematopoietic cell transplantation in children using TCR repertoire profiling.

The study at large found these results: The frequencies of hyperexpanded clones fell over the following months, and after one year, T-cell counts and TCRbeta diversity were mostly attributed to newly produced T cells. About two months after transplant, the apparently early recovery of alphabetaT-cell counts reportedly depended on just several hundred clones that had expanded rapidly and came from non-depleted graft cells. The high TCRbeta diversity at day 60 in some patients was ascribed to recipient T cells and intrathymic progenitors that had survived conditioning.

The library was prepared using PCR. The sample was run on an Illumina HiSeq 2500. TCR library preparation used molecular barcoding, with unique molecular identifiers applied to normalize quantification of the TCRbeta repertoire. TCRdb took the public reads, trimmed them with fastp at Q25, ran MiXCR for clone calling and kept in-frame beta chains. For every CDR3 protein sequence, its rows merge into one entry that carries the most common genes and DNA. For this sample the table gives roughly 82,000 distinct CDR3 sequences, of which 13% to 15% were detected only once. The top ten constitute about 25% of the sample. According to the study, the label for this sample's treatment or condition signals: allogeneic hematopoietic cell transplantation with graft depleted of TCRalphabeta T cells and CD19 B cells. The children who served as transplant recipients had been given grafts of TCRalphabeta/CD19-depleted allogeneic hematopoietic cells.

With respect to this clonotype: The antigen it recognizes is unknown. No base quality information exists; no much larger clone differs at one position.

Trimming accounts for 5 bases at V and 3 bases at J, while the number of junction bases matched to no gene is 7. CDR1 and CDR2 (SEHNR, FQNEAQ) derive from the germline V gene (reference sequence). The CDR3 contains 15 residues, cysteine and phenylalanine counted. Here the CDR3 DNA is all that survives: 45 bases in frame from base 1. This sequence uses TRBV7-9 and TRBJ2-5, with 9 bases in between that match TRBD1. The receptor was isolated from a male patient aged 2 to 9 who had a stem cell transplant for acute lymphoblastic leukemia, so the T cells may come from the graft donor. The sequencing here drew on PBMCs, mostly from graft donor cells, taken 180 days after TCRalphabeta/CD19-depleted stem cell transplant. The DNA sequence is TGTGCCAGCAGCCCCCCTCGACAGGGGGAAGAGACCCAGTACTTC. Its protein reads: CASSPPRQGEETQYF.